This T cell receptor beta chain emerged from a study of Graves' ophthalmopathy and Graves' hyperthyroidism. Findings of the study overall: Blood was where most expanded thyroid clonotypes above 0.001 frequency also turned up.

As concerns this clonotype: Its specificity is unknown.

The CDR3 runs to 16 residues. Germline values: CDR1 MNHEY, CDR2 SVGAGI. Trimming left V 0 bases short and J 9 bases short, with 15 bases between. Ophthalmopathy donors were characterized by moderate-to-severe activity, CAS of at least 3, NOSPECS of at least 4, and duration under 3 months. Using RNA transcripts, the TCR beta CDR3 regions were amplified. RT-PCR was first run with HTBI primers, then multiplex PCR in a second round. TCRdb used MiXCR to reprocess the multiplex PCR reads, holding one entry per CDR3 protein. The top ten hold 3% to 3.5% of the sample, which has about 700,000 distinct CDR3 sequences, about two fifths seen once.

The receptor's source is an adult man with Graves' ophthalmopathy. The chain recombines TRBV6-5 with TRBJ1-6; D possibly corresponds to TRBD1 (5 bases). Sequenced material: peripheral blood. CDR3 nucleotide sequence: TGTGCCAGCAGTTACTCGGGGACGGCCAGATTTTCACCCCTCCACTTT. Translating gives CASSYSGTARFSPLHF.